These T cell receptor beta chains were read from a single sample in a study of cytomegalovirus exposure and HLA in healthy donors. Only in-frame clones appear in the TCRdb table, and some are missing; sequencing was by immunoSEQ multiplex PCR. The sample lists roughly 190,000 clones, 60% to 85% occurring once. What was sequenced was PBMCs. These receptors all stem from a female donor in good health and CMV-seronegative. Each CDR3 is given with its conserved first and last residue. A D gene is named only where the DNA matches it firmly. Clone size is given for some rows only: seen once, a few or many times, or a class if the clone is expanded.

J gene: TRBJ2-2
V gene: TRBV5-6
D gene: TRBD2
clone size: .
CDR3 protein: CASSLVGLAGATGELFF
CDR3 DNA: TGTGCCAGCAGCTTGGTAGGACTAGCGGGAGCGACCGGGGAGCTGTTTTTT

J gene: TRBJ1-1
V gene: TRBV28
D gene: TRBD1
clone size: .
CDR3 protein: CASDGDRGGTEAFF
CDR3 DNA: TGTGCCAGCGATGGGGACAGGGGCGGCACTGAAGCTTTCTTT

J gene: TRBJ1-4
V gene: TRBV7-8
D gene: .
clone size: .
CDR3 protein: CASSLNREKLFF
CDR3 DNA: TGTGCCAGCAGCTTAAATCGGGAAAAACTGTTTTTT

J gene: TRBJ1-1
V gene: TRBV29-1
D gene: .
clone size: few
CDR3 protein: CSVDTGGVGEAFF
CDR3 DNA: TGCAGCGTTGATACGGGGGGGGTCGGTGAAGCTTTCTTT

J gene: TRBJ1-1
V gene: TRBV7-8
D gene: .
clone size: .
CDR3 protein: CASSWDRQSLAFF
CDR3 DNA: TGTGCCAGCAGCTGGGATAGACAGAGTTTAGCTTTCTTT

J gene: TRBJ2-5
V gene: TRBV7-2
D gene: TRBD2
clone size: few
CDR3 protein: CASSSFRGGGETQYF
CDR3 DNA: TGTGCCAGCAGTTCATTTCGGGGGGGCGGAGAGACCCAGTACTTC

J gene: TRBJ2-1
V gene: TRBV4-1
D gene: TRBD2
clone size: .
CDR3 protein: CASSEPPRYSGRNNEQFF
CDR3 DNA: TGCGCCAGCAGCGAACCCCCTCGGTATAGCGGGAGAAACAATGAGCAGTTCTTC

J gene: TRBJ2-7
V gene: TRBV19
D gene: .
clone size: .
CDR3 protein: CASSISRVKGEQYF
CDR3 DNA: TGTGCCAGTAGTATTTCCAGGGTCAAGGGCGAGCAGTACTTC

J gene: TRBJ2-5
V gene: TRBV6-4
D gene: .
clone size: .
CDR3 protein: CASSDTQGRTQYF
CDR3 DNA: TGTGCCAGCAGTGACACCCAGGGGAGGACCCAGTACTTC

J gene: TRBJ2-7
V gene: TRBV5-6
D gene: .
clone size: .
CDR3 protein: CASSRDFSYEQYF
CDR3 DNA: TGTGCCAGCAGCCGGGACTTCTCCTACGAGCAGTACTTC

J gene: TRBJ2-7
V gene: TRBV4-3
D gene: TRBD2
clone size: .
CDR3 protein: CASSQDKGLGNSYEQYF
CDR3 DNA: TGCGCCAGCAGCCAAGATAAGGGACTAGGGAACTCCTACGAGCAGTACTTC

J gene: TRBJ2-2
V gene: TRBV5-1
D gene: .
clone size: once
CDR3 protein: CASSFGTPNTGELFF
CDR3 DNA: TGCGCCAGCAGCTTCGGGACACCGAACACCGGGGAGCTGTTTTTT

J gene: TRBJ1-1
V gene: TRBV12-5
D gene: .
clone size: .
CDR3 protein: CASGLPTNGNTEAFF
CDR3 DNA: TGTGCTAGTGGTTTGCCCACCAACGGGAACACTGAAGCTTTCTTT

J gene: TRBJ1-2
V gene: TRBV5-6
D gene: TRBD1
clone size: .
CDR3 protein: CASSLAGGSGYTF
CDR3 DNA: TGTGCCAGCAGCTTGGCAGGGGGCTCGGGCTACACCTTC

J gene: TRBJ1-1
V gene: TRBV9
D gene: TRBD1
clone size: .
CDR3 protein: CASSYDRGTEAFF
CDR3 DNA: TGTGCCAGCAGCTATGACAGGGGCACTGAAGCTTTCTTT

J gene: TRBJ2-7
V gene: TRBV5-1
D gene: .
clone size: .
CDR3 protein: CASSLGRGGEQYF
CDR3 DNA: TGCGCCAGCAGCTTGGGGAGGGGGGGAGAGCAGTACTTC

J gene: TRBJ2-7
V gene: TRBV5-1
D gene: TRBD1
clone size: .
CDR3 protein: CASSTGTGLYEQYF
CDR3 DNA: TGCGCCAGCAGCACCGGGACAGGGTTATACGAGCAGTACTTC

J gene: TRBJ1-4
V gene: TRBV28
D gene: TRBD1
clone size: .
CDR3 protein: CASSFHRGSGNEKLFF
CDR3 DNA: TGTGCCAGCAGTTTTCACAGGGGAAGTGGAAATGAAAAACTGTTTTTT

J gene: TRBJ2-1
V gene: TRBV9
D gene: TRBD2
clone size: few
CDR3 protein: CASSVATTSGRVWPYNEQFF
CDR3 DNA: TGTGCCAGCAGCGTAGCTACGACTAGCGGGAGGGTTTGGCCCTACAATGAGCAGTTCTTC

J gene: TRBJ2-3
V gene: TRBV7-2
D gene: .
clone size: once
CDR3 protein: CASSLEDRSTDTQYF
CDR3 DNA: TGTGCCAGCAGCTTAGAGGACAGAAGCACAGATACGCAGTATTTT

J gene: TRBJ2-5
V gene: TRBV15
D gene: TRBD2
clone size: .
CDR3 protein: CATSRARGFGREQYF
CDR3 DNA: TGTGCCACCAGCAGGGCCCGGGGTTTTGGGCGGGAGCAGTACTTC

J gene: TRBJ2-5
V gene: TRBV7-2
D gene: .
clone size: once
CDR3 protein: CASSRVDETQYF
CDR3 DNA: TGTGCCAGCAGCCGCGTTGATGAGACCCAGTACTTC

J gene: TRBJ2-7
V gene: TRBV1
D gene: .
clone size: .
CDR3 protein: CTSSSAPGQGAYEQYF
CDR3 DNA: TGCACCAGCAGCAGCGCTCCGGGACAGGGGGCCTACGAGCAGTACTTC

J gene: TRBJ2-2
V gene: TRBV30
D gene: TRBD2
clone size: .
CDR3 protein: CAWRRSPRSDSGGLTGELFF
CDR3 DNA: TGTGCCTGGAGACGATCCCCCCGGTCCGACAGCGGGGGTTTAACCGGGGAGCTGTTTTTT

J gene: TRBJ1-1
V gene: TRBV19
D gene: TRBD1
clone size: .
CDR3 protein: CAEGAQGYTEAFF
CDR3 DNA: TGTGCAGAGGGGGCACAGGGATACACTGAAGCTTTCTTT

J gene: TRBJ2-1
V gene: TRBV19
D gene: .
clone size: .
CDR3 protein: CASSIDLMRRFF
CDR3 DNA: TGTGCCAGTAGTATAGATCTAATGAGGAGGTTCTTC

J gene: TRBJ2-5
V gene: TRBV15
D gene: TRBD2
clone size: .
CDR3 protein: CATSTGGSGGQETQYF
CDR3 DNA: TGTGCCACCAGCACGGGGGGAAGCGGGGGGCAAGAGACCCAGTACTTC

J gene: TRBJ2-5
V gene: TRBV5-4
D gene: TRBD1
clone size: few
CDR3 protein: CASTPVGTGAFGTQYF
CDR3 DNA: TGTGCCAGCACCCCGGTGGGGACAGGGGCCTTTGGGACCCAGTACTTC

J gene: TRBJ2-1
V gene: TRBV29-1
D gene: .
clone size: .
CDR3 protein: CSVEVPPQSNEQFF
CDR3 DNA: TGCAGCGTTGAAGTACCCCCGCAGTCCAATGAGCAGTTCTTC

J gene: TRBJ1-2
V gene: TRBV6-1
D gene: TRBD1
clone size: .
CDR3 protein: CASSQMGQGYGYTF
CDR3 DNA: TGTGCCAGCAGTCAAATGGGACAGGGTTACGGCTACACCTTC

J gene: TRBJ1-6
V gene: TRBV5-1
D gene: TRBD1
clone size: .
CDR3 protein: CASSSGTGTSPLHF
CDR3 DNA: TGCGCCAGCAGCTCCGGGACAGGGACTTCACCCCTCCACTTT

J gene: TRBJ2-3
V gene: TRBV7-3
D gene: .
clone size: once
CDR3 protein: CASSTGISTDTQYF
CDR3 DNA: TGTGCCAGCAGCACAGGGATTTCCACAGATACGCAGTATTTT

J gene: TRBJ2-5
V gene: TRBV29-1
D gene: TRBD1
clone size: .
CDR3 protein: CSVEVGTGQETQYF
CDR3 DNA: TGCAGCGTTGAAGTAGGGACAGGGCAAGAGACCCAGTACTTC

J gene: TRBJ1-1
V gene: TRBV4-3
D gene: .
clone size: .
CDR3 protein: CASSQDGGYGTEAFF
CDR3 DNA: TGCGCCAGCAGCCAAGATGGAGGGTACGGCACTGAAGCTTTCTTT

J gene: TRBJ1-5
V gene: TRBV30
D gene: .
clone size: .
CDR3 protein: CAWSASGTTLQHF
CDR3 DNA: TGTGCCTGGAGTGCATCTGGGACAACTCTCCAGCATTTT

J gene: TRBJ1-1
V gene: TRBV30
D gene: .
clone size: .
CDR3 protein: CAWTTAGGAAEAFF
CDR3 DNA: TGTGCCTGGACTACGGCGGGGGGCGCGGCTGAAGCTTTCTTT

J gene: TRBJ2-2
V gene: TRBV5-4
D gene: TRBD2
clone size: few
CDR3 protein: CASSHGAGAPGELFF
CDR3 DNA: TGTGCCAGCAGCCACGGGGCGGGAGCCCCCGGGGAGCTGTTTTTT

J gene: TRBJ2-3
V gene: TRBV19
D gene: TRBD1
clone size: .
CDR3 protein: CASSTTGVGDTQYF
CDR3 DNA: TGTGCCAGTAGTACAACAGGGGTTGGAGATACGCAGTATTTT

J gene: TRBJ2-7
V gene: TRBV29-1
D gene: .
clone size: few
CDR3 protein: CSVSQTYEQYF
CDR3 DNA: TGCAGCGTCTCACAGACCTACGAGCAGTACTTC

J gene: TRBJ1-1
V gene: TRBV5-6
D gene: .
clone size: .
CDR3 protein: CASSGEVTEAFF
CDR3 DNA: TGTGCCAGCAGCGGGGAGGTCACTGAAGCTTTCTTT

J gene: TRBJ2-1
V gene: TRBV7-9
D gene: TRBD1
clone size: .
CDR3 protein: CASSLAGGLYNEQFF
CDR3 DNA: TGTGCCAGCAGCTTAGCAGGGGGCCTCTACAATGAGCAGTTCTTC

J gene: TRBJ2-7
V gene: TRBV28
D gene: TRBD1
clone size: once
CDR3 protein: CASRTGGKEQYF
CDR3 DNA: TGTGCCAGCAGGACAGGGGGAAAAGAGCAGTACTTC

J gene: TRBJ1-5
V gene: TRBV9
D gene: TRBD1
clone size: .
CDR3 protein: CASSVRQGDPPQHF
CDR3 DNA: TGTGCCAGCAGCGTACGACAGGGCGATCCCCCCCAGCATTTT

J gene: TRBJ1-1
V gene: TRBV7-3
D gene: .
clone size: .
CDR3 protein: CASRAAGADTEAFF
CDR3 DNA: TGTGCCAGCAGGGCCGCAGGGGCTGACACTGAAGCTTTCTTT

J gene: TRBJ1-1
V gene: TRBV18
D gene: .
clone size: .
CDR3 protein: CASSPLGALGGMNTEAFF
CDR3 DNA: TGTGCCAGCTCACCACTTGGGGCATTGGGGGGAATGAACACTGAAGCTTTCTTT

J gene: TRBJ2-3
V gene: TRBV13
D gene: TRBD1
clone size: few
CDR3 protein: CASSSDRGGTDTQYF
CDR3 DNA: TGTGCCAGCAGCTCGGACAGGGGGGGCACAGATACGCAGTATTTT

J gene: TRBJ1-3
V gene: TRBV6-1
D gene: .
clone size: .
CDR3 protein: CASSDFRLFSGNTIYF
CDR3 DNA: TGTGCCAGCAGTGATTTCCGACTGTTCTCTGGAAACACCATATATTTT

J gene: TRBJ1-1
V gene: TRBV4-1
D gene: TRBD1
clone size: few
CDR3 protein: CASSQGQPNTEAFF
CDR3 DNA: TGCGCCAGCAGCCAGGGACAGCCGAACACTGAAGCTTTCTTT

J gene: TRBJ2-3
V gene: TRBV30
D gene: TRBD1
clone size: .
CDR3 protein: CAWSASTGTGWTDTQYF
CDR3 DNA: TGTGCCTGGAGTGCCTCGACCGGGACAGGGTGGACAGATACGCAGTATTTT

J gene: TRBJ2-1
V gene: TRBV5-1
D gene: TRBD2
clone size: .
CDR3 protein: CASSFTSGSSNEQFF
CDR3 DNA: TGCGCCAGCAGCTTCACTAGCGGGAGTAGTAATGAGCAGTTCTTC

J gene: TRBJ1-4
V gene: TRBV27
D gene: .
clone size: .
CDR3 protein: CASSPAGVTNEKLFF
CDR3 DNA: TGTGCCAGCAGTCCAGCAGGGGTGACTAATGAAAAACTGTTTTTT

J gene: TRBJ2-7
V gene: TRBV28
D gene: .
clone size: .
CDR3 protein: CASILRGSYEQYF
CDR3 DNA: TGTGCCAGCATCCTCAGGGGTTCCTACGAGCAGTACTTC

J gene: TRBJ1-1
V gene: TRBV6-1
D gene: .
clone size: few
CDR3 protein: CASSDSSGGSTEAFF
CDR3 DNA: TGTGCCAGCAGTGACTCATCCGGGGGGAGCACTGAAGCTTTCTTT

J gene: TRBJ2-7
V gene: TRBV25-1
D gene: TRBD1
clone size: .
CDR3 protein: CASSDPGQAYSYEQYF
CDR3 DNA: TGTGCCAGCAGTGATCCTGGACAGGCCTACTCCTACGAGCAGTACTTC

J gene: TRBJ1-5
V gene: TRBV6-1
D gene: .
clone size: .
CDR3 protein: CASSEGGTQLPQHF
CDR3 DNA: TGTGCCAGCAGTGAAGGGGGGACTCAATTACCCCAGCATTTT